The 21 T cell receptor beta chains below all came from one sample that was sequenced in a study of cytomegalovirus exposure and HLA in healthy donors. The table came from immunoSEQ multiplex PCR; TCRdb's copy has only in-frame clones and leaves some out. The table includes some 270,000 clones, just over 85% detected once. Specimen: PBMCs. The origin of the receptors is a woman aged 18-29 years in good health and CMV-seronegative.

The rearrangement uses TRBV4-1 and TRBJ2-1, with D perhaps TRBD2 (6 bases). The CDR3 extends over 16 amino acids. Trimming took off 0 bases at V and 6 bases at J, with 15 bases between the two ends. Looked up from germline, CDR1 is MGHRA and CDR2 is YSYEKL. CDR3 bases: TGCGCCAGCAGCCAAGAGCCTAGCGCTTCCATCAATGAGCAGTTCTTC. This codes for CASSQEPSASINEQFF.

The genes are TRBV28 and TRBJ1-4; 11 bases are shared with TRBD1. Trimming at V came to 5 bases and at J to 6 bases, leaving 2 bases not matched to a gene. Per germline, CDR1 MDHEN and CDR2 SYDVKM. This CDR3 spans 14 amino acids. The CDR3, as DNA: TGTGCCAGCAGTGGACAGGGGGCATATGAAAAACTGTTTTTT. Encoded protein: CASSGQGAYEKLFF.

The rearrangement links TRBV6-4 to TRBJ1-2; a possible D gene is TRBD1 (5 bases). The germline gives CDR1 MRHNA, CDR2 SNTAGT. Trimming shortened V by 5 bases and J by 4 bases, and 11 bases separated the two germline ends. The CDR3 consists of 13 residues. The CDR3 bases are TGTGCCAGCAGTACTCGAAGGGGCTATGGCTACACCTTC. This codes for CASSTRRGYGYTF.

This rearrangement joins TRBV6-5 to TRBJ1-3; tentative D call: TRBD1 (5 bases). Germline CDR1 MNHEY, CDR2 SVGAGI. V dropped 7 bases and J dropped 0 bases, with 10 bases sitting between them. This CDR3 spans 14 amino acids. Here the CDR3 reads CASTDRSSGNTIYF. The CDR3 DNA is TGTGCCAGCACCGACAGAAGCTCTGGAAACACCATATATTTT.

The chain combines TRBV6-5 with TRBJ2-7, with 7 bases matching TRBD1. This CDR3 contains 13 residues. Trimming cost V 5 bases and J 7 bases; bases outside gene matches: 8. Per the germline V gene, CDR1 is MNHEY and CDR2 is SVGAGI. CDR3 sequence reads: CASSLTGIREQYF. As DNA, the CDR3 is TGTGCCAGCAGTCTGACAGGGATTAGGGAGCAGTACTTC.

The chain combines TRBV30 with TRBJ2-1, with a tentative D call TRBD2 (5 bases). CDR3 length: 15 amino acids. CDR1 is GTSNPN, CDR2 SVGIG, per germline (reference sequence). Trimming cost V 0 bases and J 2 bases, with 11 bases left between them. The CDR3 nucleotides read TGTGCCTGGAGTGTACTCAGCGGTCCCTACAATGAGCAGTTCTTC. This gives the protein CAWSVLSGPYNEQFF.

This clone was seen a few times. The chain carries TRBV10-3 and TRBJ2-2, with D unclear. The ends were cut back, 8 bases at V and 1 base at J, with 8 bases in the middle. CDR3 size: 13 residues. Germline loops: CDR1 ENHRY, CDR2 SYGVKD. DNA of the CDR3: TGTGCCATCGGAGCCCTGAACACCGGGGAGCTGTTTTTT. Its protein product is CAIGALNTGELFF.

This rearrangement joins TRBV6-5 to TRBJ2-1, with 8 bases that match TRBD2. Trimming took 5 bases from V and 3 from J; bases not matched to a gene: 3. This CDR3 spans 14 amino acids. Germline-derived CDR1 and CDR2 are MNHEY and SVGAGI. In DNA, the CDR3 is TGTGCCAGCAGTAAAAGCGGGAGCTACAATGAGCAGTTCTTC. Translation: CASSKSGSYNEQFF.

The chain uses TRBV5-1 and TRBJ1-1; TRBD1 agrees at 7 bases. The CDR3 consists of 14 residues. The V gene's germline CDR1 is SGHRS and CDR2 YFSETQ. V gave up 4 bases and J gave up 10 bases; unmatched junction bases: 13. CDR3 sequence reads: CASSLAGTAVRAFF. CDR3 DNA sequence: TGCGCCAGCAGCCTGGCCGGGACAGCAGTCAGAGCTTTCTTT.

The chain is built from TRBV11-2 and TRBJ1-2; 7 bases map to TRBD1. The CDR3 runs to 14 residues. Germline-derived CDR1 and CDR2 are SGHAT and FQNNGV. The J segment lost 6 bases and the V segment lost 1 base, leaving 5 bases of the junction unmatched. CDR3 amino acids: CASSLVRDSHGYTF. The CDR3 DNA is TGTGCCAGCAGCTTAGTTCGGGACAGCCATGGCTACACCTTC.

V and J are TRBV30 and TRBJ2-4; D remains unclear. The CDR3 runs to 14 residues. V lost 3 bases and J lost 0, with 9 bases in between. From germline, CDR1 is GTSNPN and CDR2 SVGIG (reference sequence). The CDR3 DNA follows: TGTGCCTGGAGGGCTAGACTAGCCAAAAACATTCAGTACTTC. Translating gives CAWRARLAKNIQYF.

The V gene is TRBV18, the J gene TRBJ2-7; possible D gene TRBD2, 5 bases. The germline V gene has CDR1 KGHSH and CDR2 LQKENI. The CDR3 is 14 residues long. Trimming cost V 3 bases and J 0 bases, with 9 bases left between them. CDR3: CASSPGRGSYEQYF. In nucleotides, the CDR3 is TGTGCCAGCTCACCCGGACGGGGCTCCTACGAGCAGTACTTC.

The chain carries TRBV11-2 and TRBJ2-3, with 8 bases aligning to TRBD2. This CDR3 is 16 amino acids long. V was clipped by 6 bases and J by 2 bases; unmatched bases: 10. Germline-derived CDR1 and CDR2 are SGHAT and FQNNGV. The CDR3 reads CASSAGIAGNTDTQYF. As DNA, the CDR3 is TGTGCCAGCAGTGCCGGGATAGCGGGGAACACAGATACGCAGTATTTT.

The chain employs TRBV2 and TRBJ2-3, with 10 bases lining up with TRBD2. Per the germline V gene, CDR1 is SNHLY and CDR2 is FYNNEI. This CDR3 is 16 amino acids long. With V trimmed by 2 bases and J by 1 base, 3 bases remained unmatched. The chain's CDR3 is CASSEKGTSGTDTQYF. The CDR3 DNA reads as TGTGCCAGCAGTGAAAAAGGGACTAGCGGCACAGATACGCAGTATTTT.

This clone was counted many times. CDR3 DNA sequence: TGTGCCTGGAGTTACAGCGGGAGAGAGACCGGGGAGCTGTTTTTT. Protein: CAWSYSGRETGELFF. The chain carries TRBV30 and TRBJ2-2; 8 nucleotides line up with TRBD2. CDR1 is GTSNPN and CDR2 is SVGIG in the germline V gene (reference sequence). The CDR3 contains 15 residues. V trimming: 2 bases; J trimming: 5 bases; junction bases outside the gene matches: 7.

Only a few counts were recorded for this clone. This chain links TRBV18 with TRBJ1-5, with D hard to call. The V end was cut by 4 bases, the J end by 0 bases, with 10 bases between. Germline assignment: CDR1 KGHSH and CDR2 LQKENI. The length of the CDR3 is 15 residues. In nucleotides, the CDR3 is TGTGCCAGCTCACGGGCCCGAAATAGCAATCAGCCCCAGCATTTT. This encodes CASSRARNSNQPQHF.

The J gene is TRBJ2-7, the V gene TRBV9; 7 nucleotides line up with TRBD1. Germline V gene data show CDR1 as SGDLS and CDR2 as YYNGEE. The CDR3 loop spans 12 amino acids. The ends lost 4 bases at V and 5 bases at J; junction bases unmatched: 3. CDR3: CASSPTGDEQYF. The CDR3 DNA reads TGTGCCAGCAGCCCCACAGGGGACGAGCAGTACTTC.

The V and J genes are TRBV9 and TRBJ1-1; no definite D call. From germline, CDR1 is SGDLS and CDR2 YYNGEE. The CDR3 spans 15 residues. V dropped 0 bases and J dropped 0 bases, with 9 bases sitting between them. In DNA, the CDR3 is TGTGCCAGCAGCGTAGGCCAACACATGAACACTGAAGCTTTCTTT. It translates to CASSVGQHMNTEAFF.

The J gene is TRBJ1-3, the V gene TRBV7-2, with unresolved D. The V gene's germline CDR1 is SGHTA and CDR2 FQGNSA. V dropped 4 bases and J dropped 2 bases, with 15 bases sitting between them. The CDR3 extends over 16 amino acids. The CDR3 coding sequence is TGTGCCAGCAGCTCTCCGACAAGTCCTACTGGAAACACCATATATTTT. The encoded protein is CASSSPTSPTGNTIYF.

Only a few counts were recorded for this clone. Written as DNA, the CDR3 is TGTGCCAGCAGCCAAGGGACAGGCTACTCCTACGAGCAGTACTTC. Amino acids: CASSQGTGYSYEQYF. The chain couples TRBV14 to TRBJ2-7; TRBD1 matches at 7 bases. This CDR3 spans 15 amino acids. V was clipped by 1 base and J by 0 bases; unmatched bases: 3. Germline V gene data show CDR1 as SGHDN and CDR2 as FVKESK.

This chain connects TRBV28 to TRBJ1-2; D not certain. This CDR3 spans 13 amino acids. Trimming cost V 3 bases and J 7 bases, with 12 bases left between them. CDR1 and CDR2 (germline): MDHEN, SYDVKM. The CDR3 reads CASSLVQVRGYTF. The CDR3 coding sequence is TGTGCCAGCAGTTTGGTCCAGGTTCGTGGCTACACCTTC.